These 21 T cell receptor beta chains came from one sample sequenced in a study of regulatory T cells in long-lasting Graves disease. Time point denoted: newly diagnosed GD, antithyroid drugs for less than 3 months. Construction of the TCR library relied on RNA isolated from PBMCs. Through Arm-PCR of CDR3 regions and iRepertoire HTBI primers, TCR beta libraries were built. TCRdb re-analysed the multiplex PCR reads in MiXCR, keeping a single row per CDR3 protein. The table has approximately 350,000 distinct CDR3 sequences, roughly 15% seen once. This sample was shared with a second study, whose subject was T cells in Graves' hyperthyroidism and ophthalmopathy.

This specimen consisted of peripheral blood mononuclear cells (PBMCs), obtained at new diagnosis, from a patient treated with antithyroid drugs. The receptor set was obtained from a woman aged 18-29 years with Graves disease.

In this sample, this clonotype turned up many times. This chain links TRBV6-2 or TRBV6-3 with TRBJ2-2; D gene uncertain. Trimming removed 5 bases from V and 3 bases from J, with 7 bases in between. Germline assignment: CDR1 MNHEY and CDR2 SVGEGT. This CDR3 has 13 residues. The CDR3 region is CASSAKDTGELFF. CDR3 in DNA: TGTGCCAGCAGTGCGAAGGACACCGGGGAGCTGTTTTTT.

In DNA form, the CDR3 reads TGTGCCAGCTGGACAGTGGGAATCTATGGCTACACCTTC. This encodes CASWTVGIYGYTF. The chain is built from TRBV10-3 and TRBJ1-2; perhaps TRBD1 as D (6 bases). The ends were cut back, 10 bases at V and 4 bases at J, with 16 bases in the middle. Germline CDR1 is ENHRY and CDR2 is SYGVKD. The CDR3 loop spans 13 amino acids.

The chain uses TRBV29-1 and TRBJ2-1; 8 nucleotides agree with TRBD1. Unmatched junction bases numbered 7, after V lost 4 bases and J lost 2 bases. The CDR3 has 15 amino acids. Germline assignment: CDR1 SQVTM and CDR2 ANQGSEA. Here the CDR3 DNA reads TGCAGCGTTGGCTTTGACAGGGGAACCTACAATGAGCAGTTCTTC. Its protein is CSVGFDRGTYNEQFF.

On this clonotype: A much larger clone differs by one base, so this may be a read error. CDR3 protein: CSARGESNQPLHF. CDR3 nucleotide sequence: TGCAGTGCTAGGGGGGAAAGCAATCAGCCCCTGCATTTT. This sequence joins TRBV20-1 and TRBJ1-5; a weak D match, TRBD1 (5 bases). From germline, CDR1 is DFQATT and CDR2 SNEGSKA (reference sequence). This CDR3 has 13 residues.

As for this clonotype: This may come from a read error, since a much larger clone is one base off. The chain's CDR3 is CASSKKTGTGFNEQYF. The CDR3, as DNA: TGCGCCAGCAGTAAGAAAACTGGGACAGGGTTCAATGAGCAGTACTTC. The V call is TRBV10-1, the J call TRBJ2-5, with 9 positions matching TRBD1. Germline V lookup: CDR1 WNHNN, CDR2 SYGVQD (reference sequence). V lost 5 bases and J lost 11; bases outside the gene matches: 18. The CDR3 has 16 amino acids.

For this clonotype: Relative to the germline gene, one junction end is altered; a read error may explain this. The chain recombines TRBV25-1 with TRBJ2-7, with 9 bases aligning to TRBD1. Looked up from germline, CDR1 is MGHDK and CDR2 is SYGVNS. The CDR3 sequence is 14 residues long. The CDR3 spells CASSDQGQGAARWF. The CDR3 bases are TGTGCCAGCAGTGATCAGGGACAGGGAGCGGCGCGGTGGTTC.

This clonotype was detected many times. The rearrangement joins TRBV11-2 to TRBJ2-7, with 10 bases that match TRBD1. V lost 5 bases to trimming and J lost 4 bases; unmatched junction nucleotides: 8. From germline, CDR1 is SGHAT and CDR2 FQNNGV. The CDR3 has 15 amino acids. CDR3 coding DNA: TGTGCCAGCAGCGTCTCGGGACAGGGGTTATACGAGCAGTACTTC. This sequence encodes CASSVSGQGLYEQYF.

V and J are TRBV19 and TRBJ2-3; TRBD2 matches at 8 bases. CDR3 length: 15 amino acids. J lost 2 bases, V lost 3 bases, and 4 bases had no gene match. Germline lookup yields CDR1 LNHDA and CDR2 SQIVND (reference sequence). CDR3 DNA: TGTGCCAGTAGTATCGGGGGGGCCAACACAGATACGCAGTATTTT. This sequence encodes CASSIGGANTDTQYF. The whole variable domain, filled in from reference TRBV19 and TRBJ2-3, reads DGGITQSPKYLFRKEGQNVTLSCEQNLNHDAMYWYRQDPGQGLRLIYYSQIVNDFQKGDIAEGYSVSREKKESFPLTVTSAQKNPTAFYLCASSIGGANTDTQYFGPGTRLTVL.

Ten or more counts support this clonotype. The chain joins TRBV7-6 to TRBJ2-3; D is unclear. V lost 5 bases to trimming and J lost 2 bases, with 14 bases between them. Germline V gene sequence: CDR1 SGHVS, CDR2 FNYEAQ. CDR3 length equals 15 residues. CDR3 region: CASSKGGNPTDTQYF. The CDR3 DNA reads as TGTGCCAGCAGCAAGGGCGGAAACCCCACAGATACGCAGTATTTT.

The chain uses TRBV5-1 and TRBJ2-6; perhaps TRBD1 as D (6 bases). V gave up 1 base and J gave up 4 bases, with 9 bases separating them. The CDR3 sequence is 15 residues long. Germline CDR1 and CDR2: SGHRS and YFSETQ. CDR3 protein: CASSLQGLGANVLTF. Written as DNA, the CDR3 is TGCGCCAGCAGCTTGCAGGGGTTGGGGGCCAACGTCCTGACTTTC. Full variable domain (outside the CDR3, taken from reference TRBV5-1 and TRBJ2-6): KAGVTQTPRYLIKTRGQQVTLSCSPISGHRSVSWYQQTPGQGLQFLFEYFSETQRNKGNFPGRFSGRQFSNSRSEMNVSTLELGDSALYLCASSLQGLGANVLTFGAGSRLTVL.

This clonotype showed up many times. The rearrangement uses TRBV6-2 or TRBV6-3 and TRBJ2-7, with TRBD2 identical over 8 bases. The CDR3 totals 18 residues. CDR1 is MNHEY and CDR2 is SVGEGT in the germline V gene. The V and J ends lost 0 bases and 0 bases, in that order; junction bases with no gene match: 10. CDR3: CASSYSIRLAGSSYEQYF. CDR3 in DNA: TGTGCCAGCAGTTACTCGATTCGGTTAGCGGGGAGCTCCTACGAGCAGTACTTC.

This clonotype was found many times. The rearrangement uses TRBV3-1 and TRBJ1-5; D unresolved. Germline V gene lookup returns CDR1 LGHDT and CDR2 YNNKEL (reference sequence). The V end was cut by 2 bases, the J end by 2 bases, with 13 bases between. The CDR3 is made up of 16 amino acids. CDR3 residues: CASSQSGITGNQPQHF. Here the CDR3 DNA reads TGTGCCAGCAGCCAATCTGGGATAACCGGCAATCAGCCCCAGCATTTT.

The chain joins TRBV2 to TRBJ2-7; maybe TRBD1 (5 bases). V lost 1 base and J 3 bases, leaving 10 bases between the germline ends. Germline V gene lookup returns CDR1 SNHLY and CDR2 FYNNEI. This CDR3 region has 14 residues. The CDR3 here is CASSEDRPLYEQYF. The CDR3 bases are TGTGCCAGCAGTGAAGACAGGCCCCTCTACGAGCAGTACTTC.

This chain joins TRBV5-1 and TRBJ1-1; D possibly corresponds to TRBD1 (6 bases). This CDR3 is built from 16 residues. V lost 0 bases, J lost 1 base, and 13 bases lay in between. Germline CDR1 reads SGHRS; CDR2 reads YFSETQ. The DNA for the CDR3 is TGCGCCAGCAGCTTGGAACCCTCAGGGGAGAACACTGAAGCTTTCTTT. As protein: CASSLEPSGENTEAFF.

Many counts were recorded for this clonotype. The chain employs TRBV6-1 and TRBJ2-6, with 10 bases fitting TRBD2. The CDR3 totals 16 residues. With 8 bases clipped from V and 2 bases from J, the junction kept 6 bases outside the gene matches. Germline values: CDR1 MNHNS, CDR2 SASEGT. Here the CDR3 reads CASASSGGAGANVLTF. For the CDR3, the DNA is TGTGCCAGCGCCTCTAGCGGGGGTGCTGGGGCCAACGTCCTGACTTTC.

This clonotype has at least ten counts. V and J are TRBV30 and TRBJ2-7; D not resolved. Trimming took 4 bases from V and 0 from J, leaving 10 bases between them. Germline-derived CDR1 and CDR2 are GTSNPN and SVGIG (reference sequence). CDR3 length equals 13 residues. CDR3 DNA sequence: TGTGCCTGGAACCGGCCCTCCTCCTACGAGCAGTACTTC. Amino acids: CAWNRPSSYEQYF.

This clonotype was seen only once. A much larger clone is a single base away; this may be a read error. The rearrangement uses TRBV20-1 and TRBJ2-3; the D is unclear. TRBJ1-5 matches the DNA end more closely, so the J call is doubtful. The CDR3 has 13 amino acids. Germline values: CDR1 DFQATT, CDR2 SNEGSKA (reference sequence). The CDR3 spells CSTWAPRWDTQHF. The CDR3 DNA reads TGCAGTACTTGGGCCCCACGGTGGGATACGCAGCATTTT.

This clonotype showed up many times. The J gene is TRBJ1-5, the V gene TRBV30; D may be TRBD1 (5 bases). Trimming cost V 2 bases and J 6 bases, with 17 bases left between them. Germline V gene data show CDR1 as GTSNPN and CDR2 as SVGIG (reference sequence). This CDR3 is built from 15 residues. In DNA form, the CDR3 reads TGTGCCTGGAGTACGGGCGGGGGTCCAGGTCAGCCCCAGCATTTT. It yields the protein CAWSTGGGPGQPQHF.

The V call is TRBV7-3, the J call TRBJ2-7, with a weak D call TRBD2 (6 bases). The CDR3 loop spans 14 amino acids. Germline-derived CDR1 and CDR2 are SGHTA and FQGTGA. The V end lost 0 bases, the J end lost 7 bases, and 13 bases lay between the germline ends. CDR3 amino acids: CASSLTGGRVEQYF. The CDR3 DNA reads as TGTGCCAGCAGCTTAACCGGGGGAAGGGTGGAGCAGTACTTC.

On this clonotype itself: A much larger clone sits a single nucleotide away, making a read error possible. This rearrangement joins TRBV2 to TRBJ2-1; TRBD2 is a possible D gene (5 bases). The CDR3 spans 15 residues. Germline CDR1 SNHLY, CDR2 FYNNEI. The CDR3 DNA is TGTGCCGGCAGTGATAGTGGCGGAGCCGGGGATGAGCAGTTCTTC. Translation gives CAGSDSGGAGDEQFF.

At least ten counts were recorded for this clonotype. This chain uses TRBV12-3 or TRBV12-4 with TRBJ2-1, with 9 bases aligning to TRBD2. V dropped 10 bases and J dropped 4; count of bases not matched to a gene: 8. CDR3 length: 14 amino acids. This chain's CDR3 is CATRGAGGYNEQFF. Written as DNA, the CDR3 is TGTGCCACCCGGGGAGCGGGGGGTTACAATGAGCAGTTCTTC.